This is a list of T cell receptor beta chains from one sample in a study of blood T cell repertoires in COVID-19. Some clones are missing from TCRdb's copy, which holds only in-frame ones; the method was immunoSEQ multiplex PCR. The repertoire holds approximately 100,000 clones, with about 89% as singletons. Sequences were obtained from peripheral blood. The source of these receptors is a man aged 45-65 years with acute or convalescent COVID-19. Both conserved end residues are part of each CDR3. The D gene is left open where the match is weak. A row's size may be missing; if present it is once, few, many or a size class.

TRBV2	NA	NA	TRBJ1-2	TGTGCCAGCAATCCGTCATACGGTGCCAACTATGGCTACACCTTC	CASNPSYGANYGYTF
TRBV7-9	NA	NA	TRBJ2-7	TGTGCCAGCAGGCAAACTAGTCCCATCGGGGAGCAGTACTTC	CASRQTSPIGEQYF
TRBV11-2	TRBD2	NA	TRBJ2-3	TGTGCCAGCAGCTTAGGGGGCGGGAGAAGCACAGATACGCAGTATTTT	CASSLGGGRSTDTQYF
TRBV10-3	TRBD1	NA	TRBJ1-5	TGTGCCATCAGTGATGGGACAGGGGGCCCAGATAGCAATCAGCCCCAGCATTTT	CAISDGTGGPDSNQPQHF
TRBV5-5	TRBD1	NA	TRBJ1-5	TGTGCCAGCAGCGCCGACAGGGGCAATCAGCCCCAGCATTTT	CASSADRGNQPQHF
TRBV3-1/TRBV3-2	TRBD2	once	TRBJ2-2	TGTGCCAGCAGCCACCGGACTAGCGGAACCGGGGAGCTGTTTTTT	CASSHRTSGTGELFF
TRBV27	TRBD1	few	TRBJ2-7	TGTGCCAGCGGACAGGGGGCTTCCTACGAGCAGTACTTC	CASGQGASYEQYF
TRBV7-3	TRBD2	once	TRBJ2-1	TGTGCCAGCAGCTTAATAGGGGCGGGAGGCTACAATGAGCAGTTCTTC	CASSLIGAGGYNEQFF
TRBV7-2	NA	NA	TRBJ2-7	TGTGCCAGCAGCTTAAGTAGCGTCAGCTCCTACGAGCAGTACTTC	CASSLSSVSSYEQYF
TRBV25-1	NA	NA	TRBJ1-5	TGTGCCAGCAGTGAATCAGTCAGGGCTCAGCCCCAGCATTTT	CASSESVRAQPQHF
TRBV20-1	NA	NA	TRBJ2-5	TGCAGTGCTCAGGCGGGAGAGACCCAGTACTTC	CSAQAGETQYF
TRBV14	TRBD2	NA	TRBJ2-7	TGTGCCAGCAGCCAACCGACTAGCGGGAGTACCTACGAGCAGTACTTC	CASSQPTSGSTYEQYF
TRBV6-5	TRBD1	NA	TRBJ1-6	TGTGCCGGACACAGGGGGCCCTCCTATAATTCACCCCTCCACTTT	CAGHRGPSYNSPLHF
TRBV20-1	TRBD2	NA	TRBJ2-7	TGCAGTGCTAGTCGCTCTAGCGGGGACCCGTACGAGCAGTACTTC	CSASRSSGDPYEQYF
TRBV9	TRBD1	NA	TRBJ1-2	TGTGCCAGCAGCTCCCGGGACAGGGATCGGCCTATTTTTAACTATGGCTACACCTTC	CASSSRDRDRPIFNYGYTF
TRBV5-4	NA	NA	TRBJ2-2	TGTGCCAGCGGTATCCTCGGGCGGGACACCGGGGAGCTGTTTTTT	CASGILGRDTGELFF
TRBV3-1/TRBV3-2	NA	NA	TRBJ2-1	TGTGCCAGCAGCTATAGTTGGGGGGAGGTAGGGGATGAGCAGTTCTTC	CASSYSWGEVGDEQFF
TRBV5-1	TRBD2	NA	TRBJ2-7	TGCGCCAGCAGCTTGGGGACTAGCGGGAGCCACGAGCAGTACTTC	CASSLGTSGSHEQYF
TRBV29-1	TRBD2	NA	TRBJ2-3	TGCGCACTAGAACTAGCGGGAGTGGGTGGGTATACGCAGTATTTT	CALELAGVGGYTQYF
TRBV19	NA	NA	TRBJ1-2	TGTGCCAGTAGTATTGGGGAGATCCACTATGGCTACACCTTC	CASSIGEIHYGYTF
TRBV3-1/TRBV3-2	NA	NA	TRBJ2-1	TGTGCCAGCAGCCACCTCGAGACAGCCAATGAGCAGTTCTTC	CASSHLETANEQFF
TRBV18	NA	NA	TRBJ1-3	TGTGCCAGCTCACCACCTGGCAGGGACTCTGGAAACACCATATATTTT	CASSPPGRDSGNTIYF
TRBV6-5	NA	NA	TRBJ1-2	TGTGCCAGCAGTTACTCGCGGGACCACTATGGCTACACCTTC	CASSYSRDHYGYTF
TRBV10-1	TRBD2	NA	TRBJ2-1	TGCGCCAGCAGCCAAGGACTAGCGGGAAAGGACAATGAGCAGTTCTTC	CASSQGLAGKDNEQFF
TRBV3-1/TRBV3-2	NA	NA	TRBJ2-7	TGTGCCAGCAGCCCCGACTTAACGGCTTACGAGCAGTACTTC	CASSPDLTAYEQYF
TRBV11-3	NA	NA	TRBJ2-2	TGTGCCAGCAGCTTAGGGCAGGGGCGCAACACCGGGGAGCTGTTTTTT	CASSLGQGRNTGELFF
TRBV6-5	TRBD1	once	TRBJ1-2	TGTGCCAGCAACGGGGGACAGGGGGCCTATGGCTACACCTTC	CASNGGQGAYGYTF
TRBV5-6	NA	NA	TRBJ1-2	TGTGCCAGCATGCTGACTGGCGAAAACTATGGCTACACCTTC	CASMLTGENYGYTF
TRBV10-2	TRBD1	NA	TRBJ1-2	TGCGCCAGCAGTGATCCCGGACAGGGGGCGCGAGGTAACTATGGCTACACCTTC	CASSDPGQGARGNYGYTF
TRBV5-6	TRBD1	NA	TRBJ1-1	TGTGCCAGCAGCACCCTACAGGGGGCGCAGAACACTGAAGCTTTCTTT	CASSTLQGAQNTEAFF
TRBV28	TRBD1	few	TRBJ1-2	TGTGCCAGCAGTTCCACCATGCCGACAGGGATCTATGGCTACACCTTC	CASSSTMPTGIYGYTF
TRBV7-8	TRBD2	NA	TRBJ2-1	TGTGCCAGCAGCTTCTTTTCCGGGGGGATGTACAATGAGCAGTTCTTC	CASSFFSGGMYNEQFF
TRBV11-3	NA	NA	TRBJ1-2	TGTGCCAGCTCAACAGTGGGGTACAGGCTACCTACCCGTAACTATGGCTACACCTTC	CASSTVGYRLPTRNYGYTF